The clone carrying this T cell receptor (beta chain) occurred many times. This record comes from a study of read filtering for tumor transcriptome and immune sequencing. This CDR3 region has 15 residues. Trimming at V came to 2 bases and at J to 0 bases, leaving 1 base not matched to a gene. Germline V gene sequence: CDR1 SGHTA, CDR2 FQGNSA. The library was built from roughly 400 ng RNA with molecular barcoded adaptors for alpha/delta and beta/gamma chains. Each CDR3 protein gets one entry after TCRdb re-called the reads with MiXCR. The sample has under 150,000 distinct CDR3 sequences, approximately 13% seen once.

This TCR came from a donor over 35 with multiple myeloma. Sequenced: a population of CD138-negative cells sorted from bone marrow. The chain has TRBV7-2 and TRBJ2-1, with 7 bases matching TRBD2. The CDR3 region has the DNA TGTGCCAGCAGCTTAACTAGCGACTCCTACAATGAGCAGTTCTTC. This codes for CASSLTSDSYNEQFF.